The source of this T cell receptor (beta chain) is a study of blood T cell repertoires in COVID-19. Study-level background: From the United States, Italy and Spain came samples of acute and convalescent COVID-19. PBMCs, B-cell-depleted T cells, or T cells provided the cDNA or gDNA that made up the material.

Seattle enrolled patients during active infection and tracked them longitudinally. This CDR3 has 14 amino acids. V was cut by 1 base and J by 4 bases, with 10 bases left in between. CDR1 and CDR2 from the germline V gene are SEHNR and FQNEAQ (reference sequence). Per the authors' pipeline: Reference gene primer amplification in the assay estimated nucleated cell counts. Here immunoSEQ multiplex PCR was the method, and the copy in TCRdb shows in-frame clones only, minus some. V and J calls and clone size are copied from that table; D and trimming were computed from the DNA. The sample holds approximately 300,000 clones; around nine tenths are singletons and the top ten take roughly 6.8%.

This chain connects TRBV7-9 to TRBJ1-2; tentatively, D is TRBD1 (6 bases). The sequence was obtained from a woman aged 25-40 years with COVID-19, enrolled during active disease. The material sequenced was peripheral blood. Written as DNA, the CDR3 is TGTGCCAGCAGCTTAGGGGCAGGGGTCTATGGCTACACCTTC. Encoded protein: CASSLGAGVYGYTF. Variable domain in full (rest from reference TRBV7-9 and TRBJ1-2): DTGVSQNPRHKITKRGQNVTFRCDPISEHNRLYWYRQTLGQGPEFLTYFQNEAQLEKSRLLSDRFSAERPKGSFSTLEIQRTEQGDSAMYLCASSLGAGVYGYTFGSGTRLTVV.